The source of this T cell receptor (beta chain) is a study of long-term antiretroviral therapy in people with HIV. Broader study findings: Controls had broader CDR3 length ranges than HIV repertoires did.

The CDR3 contains 15 residues. Germline V gene data show CDR1 as SGDLS and CDR2 as YYNGEE. Losses at the gene ends were 3 bases for V and 1 base for J; bases not matched to a gene: 6. On this clone itself: Its cognate antigen is unknown.

An immunoSEQ assay, version v3.0, was performed at survey level. This table comes from immunoSEQ multiplex PCR, and its TCRdb copy is limited to in-frame clones, with some not included. This table has tens of thousands of clones, roughly 85% appearing once. Treatment of all HIV participants took place in the United States. The receptor's source is a man aged 18-30 years with HIV. V usage is TRBV9 and J usage is TRBJ1-1; 7 bases map to TRBD1. The sample was unsorted PBMCs, taken 2.2 years after starting antiretroviral therapy. The CDR3 nucleotides are TGTGCCAGCAGCGGACGACAGGGACCGAACACTGAAGCTTTCTTT. Translated: CASSGRQGPNTEAFF.